Below are 30 T cell receptor beta chains sequenced from a single sample in a study of T cell responses to AZD1222 COVID-19 vaccine listed by TCRdb under 2021. The receptor library was made with the immunoSEQ multiplex PCR assay. TCRdb provides this immuneACCESS table in a form limited to in-frame rearrangements. Some clones are lacking; in checked studies, under half of them reflect an unresolved V gene, and why the rest are absent is not known. Across this sample there are tens of thousands of clones, with roughly 85% seen only once. The ten biggest clones cover about 13% of the sample. The time point label of this sample denotes: baseline before first vaccination. Sequenced material: peripheral blood, taken on day 0 of AZD1222 vaccination. These receptor sequences come from an adult in good health.

J is TRBJ1-6 and V is TRBV14; 9 nucleotides agree with TRBD1. J lost 8 bases, V lost 3 bases, and 2 bases had no gene match. The germline CDR1 and CDR2 sequences are SGHDN and FVKESK. The CDR3 is 14 residues long. Here the CDR3 reads CASSQGTGYSPLHF. CDR3 DNA: TGTGCCAGCAGCCAGGGGACAGGGTATTCACCCCTCCACTTT.

This chain's CDR3 is CASSLDGQFAYTF. The CDR3 bases are TGTGCCAGCAGCTTGGATGGCCAGTTTGCCTACACCTTC. This chain links TRBV5-4 with TRBJ1-2; unclear D gene. The germline CDR1 and CDR2 sequences are SGHNT and YYREEE (reference sequence). The CDR3 spans 13 residues. V lost 0 bases and J 10 bases, leaving 13 bases between the germline ends. Combining the CDR3 with reference TRBV5-4 and TRBJ1-2 gives the whole variable domain ETGVTQSPTHLIKTRGQQVTLRCSSQSGHNTVSWYQQALGQGPQFIFQYYREEENGRGNFPPRFSGLQFPNYSSELNVNALELDDSALYLCASSLDGQFAYTFGSGTRLTVV.

The chain links TRBV11-3 to TRBJ2-3; 11 bases are shared with TRBD2. Looked up from germline, CDR1 is SGHNT and CDR2 is YENEEA. Trimming at V came to 1 base and at J to 6 bases, leaving 6 bases not matched to a gene. The CDR3 has 16 residues. This CDR3 is CASSLALAGGADTQYF. The CDR3 nucleotides are TGTGCCAGCAGCTTAGCCCTAGCGGGGGGTGCTGATACGCAGTATTTT. Complete variable domain (other parts from reference TRBV11-3 and TRBJ2-3): EAGVVQSPRYKIIEKKQPVAFWCNPISGHNTLYWYLQNLGQGPELLIRYENEEAVDDSQLPKDRFSAERLKGVDSTLKIQPAELGDSAVYLCASSLALAGGADTQYFGPGTRLTVL.

The chain links TRBV28 to TRBJ2-3; 8 bases map to TRBD2. V was pared by 8 bases and J by 2 bases, with 9 bases of the junction left unmatched. This CDR3 is 15 amino acids long. Germline lookup yields CDR1 MDHEN and CDR2 SYDVKM. CDR3 region: CASSPWRGATDTQYF. In DNA form, the CDR3 reads TGTGCCAGCTCGCCTTGGCGGGGGGCCACAGATACGCAGTATTTT.

The J gene is TRBJ2-7, the V gene TRBV28; a weak D match, TRBD1 (6 bases). This CDR3 has 13 amino acids. In germline, CDR1 is MDHEN, CDR2 SYDVKM. Trimming took 2 bases from V and 7 from J, leaving 12 bases between them. For the CDR3, the DNA is TGTGCCAGCAGTTTAGGCAGGGGCCGGGAGCAGTACTTC. Translating gives CASSLGRGREQYF.

This clone was seen a handful of times. V and J are TRBV5-1 and TRBJ2-7, with D perhaps given as TRBD1 or TRBD2 (5 bases each). The germline V gene has CDR1 SGHRS and CDR2 YFSETQ. The V and J ends lost 3 bases and 2 bases respectively, with 9 bases between them. This CDR3 has 13 residues. The CDR3 loop reads CASSWGIAYEQYF. As DNA, the CDR3 is TGCGCCAGCAGCTGGGGGATCGCCTACGAGCAGTACTTC.

The chain couples TRBV6-1 to TRBJ1-2; 11 nucleotides agree with TRBD1. Trimming took 2 bases from V and 6 from J; bases not matched to a gene: 2. Germline-derived CDR1 and CDR2 are MNHNS and SASEGT. This CDR3 is built from 14 residues. In DNA, the CDR3 is TGTGCCAGCAGTGAACCGGGACAGGGGGATGGCTACACCTTC. As protein: CASSEPGQGDGYTF.

This chain joins TRBV5-4 and TRBJ1-3; D is perhaps TRBD1 (5 bases). V lost 0 bases to trimming and J lost 3 bases, with 10 bases between them. Germline V CDR1 and CDR2: SGHNT, YYREEE (reference sequence). The CDR3 covers 15 residues. The CDR3 is CASSLARGFGNTIYF. CDR3 coding DNA: TGTGCCAGCAGCTTGGCCCGGGGGTTTGGAAACACCATATATTTT.

V gene TRBV5-4 combines with J gene TRBJ2-1; D is unresolved. V lost 0 bases and J lost 8, with 9 bases in between. CDR1 and CDR2 (germline): SGHNT, YYREEE (reference sequence). The CDR3 spans 13 residues. CDR3 in amino acids: CASSLGSPDEQFF. CDR3 nucleotides: TGTGCCAGCAGCTTGGGCTCTCCCGATGAGCAGTTCTTC.

This clone came up a few times. V is TRBV5-4 and J is TRBJ2-7; 9 bases are a match to TRBD1. Germline V gives CDR1 SGHNT, CDR2 YYREEE (reference sequence). V shed 1 base, J shed 4 bases, and the junction held 6 bases outside the gene matches. The CDR3 loop spans 15 amino acids. The chain's CDR3 is CASSLTGTGPYEQYF. CDR3 bases: TGTGCCAGCAGCTTGACCGGGACAGGGCCTTACGAGCAGTACTTC.

This clone was detected a few times. V is TRBV28 and J is TRBJ1-6; TRBD1 is a possible D gene (5 bases). Germline V gives CDR1 MDHEN, CDR2 SYDVKM. The CDR3 consists of 19 residues. V was shortened by 3 bases and J by 6 bases, with 24 bases between the two germline ends. The CDR3 sequence: CASSFGSRVGRGFNSPLHF. The CDR3 DNA follows: TGTGCCAGCAGTTTTGGGTCCAGGGTCGGCCGGGGGTTTAATTCACCCCTCCACTTT. Drawing the rest from reference TRBV28 and TRBJ1-6, the complete variable domain is DVKVTQSSRYLVKRTGEKVFLECVQDMDHENMFWYRQDPGLGLRLIYFSYDVKMKEKGDIPEGYSVSREKKERFSLILESASTNQTSMYLCASSFGSRVGRGFNSPLHFGNGTRLTVT.

This chain uses TRBV4-3 with TRBJ1-5; D uncertain. CDR1 is LGHNA, CDR2 YSLEER, per germline. This CDR3 region has 15 residues. Deletions cut 0 bases from V and 9 bases from J, with 15 bases between. The DNA for the CDR3 is TGCGCCAGCAGCCAAGAAGTGGCAGTCGGCAGGCCCCAGCATTTT. Its translation is CASSQEVAVGRPQHF.

CDR3 region: CASTHRDRGDGYTF. The CDR3 DNA follows: TGTGCCAGCACGCACCGGGACAGGGGAGATGGCTACACCTTC. The rearrangement uses TRBV6-6 and TRBJ1-2, with 10 bases fitting TRBD1. V lost 7 bases to trimming and J lost 6 bases; unmatched junction nucleotides: 8. From germline, CDR1 is MNHNY and CDR2 SVGAGI (reference sequence). This CDR3 spans 14 amino acids.

The chain recombines TRBV6-5 with TRBJ2-7; 11 bases agree with TRBD2. This CDR3 is built from 14 residues. Trimming at V came to 7 bases and at J to 6 bases, leaving 8 bases not matched to a gene. Germline lookup yields CDR1 MNHEY and CDR2 SVGAGI. The CDR3: CASTSGGFSGEQYF. The CDR3 region has the DNA TGTGCCAGCACTAGCGGGGGGTTTTCCGGCGAGCAGTACTTC.

A single count supports this clone. This CDR3 reads CASSQAVAGRKLFF. The CDR3 DNA follows: TGCGCCAGCAGCCAAGCAGTCGCAGGGAGAAAACTGTTTTTT. The chain combines TRBV4-3 with TRBJ1-4, with a possible D match to TRBD1 (5 bases). This CDR3 comprises 14 residues. Trimming removed 1 base from V and 10 bases from J, with 13 bases in between. Per the germline V gene, CDR1 is LGHNA and CDR2 is YSLEER.

V gene TRBV12-3 or TRBV12-4 combines with J gene TRBJ2-5; 7 nucleotides line up with TRBD2. The CDR3 is 13 amino acids. V dropped 6 bases and J dropped 3; count of bases not matched to a gene: 4. The CDR3 sequence is CASRGLVEETQYF. As DNA, the CDR3 is TGTGCCAGCAGAGGACTAGTAGAAGAGACCCAGTACTTC.

This clone was counted only a few times. This chain joins TRBV7-6 and TRBJ2-7; 8 bases are shared with TRBD1. This CDR3 spans 14 amino acids. From germline, CDR1 is SGHVS and CDR2 FNYEAQ. With V trimmed by 0 bases and J by 6 bases, 4 bases remained unmatched. The CDR3 DNA follows: TGTGCCAGCAGCTTAGCCGGACAGGGTAGCGAGCAGTACTTC. As protein: CASSLAGQGSEQYF.

This chain joins TRBV2 and TRBJ2-6; unclear D gene. From germline, CDR1 is SNHLY and CDR2 FYNNEI. The V end was cut by 4 bases, the J end by 0 bases, with 4 bases between. This CDR3 is built from 14 residues. DNA of the CDR3: TGTGCCAGCAGTGGCGACTCTGGGGCCAACGTCCTGACTTTC. Residues: CASSGDSGANVLTF.

This clone came up once. The V gene is TRBV5-1, the J gene TRBJ1-2, with unresolved D. Trimming left V 0 bases short and J 0 bases short, with 9 bases between. This CDR3 comprises 15 residues. Germline CDR1 and CDR2: SGHRS and YFSETQ. The CDR3 bases are TGCGCCAGCAGCTTGGCCGACGGGGCTAACTATGGCTACACCTTC. This codes for CASSLADGANYGYTF.

The chain recombines TRBV19 with TRBJ2-1; TRBD1 or TRBD2 may be the D gene (5 bases each). The germline gives CDR1 LNHDA, CDR2 SQIVND (reference sequence). The length of the CDR3 is 15 residues. Deletions cut 5 bases from V and 2 bases from J, with 13 bases between. Here the CDR3 reads CASSGGPSTYNEQFF. CDR3 coding DNA: TGTGCCAGTAGTGGGGGACCAAGCACCTACAATGAGCAGTTCTTC.

The rearrangement uses TRBV15 and TRBJ1-1; D not resolved. The CDR3 totals 14 residues. The ends were cut back, 4 bases at V and 6 bases at J, with 15 bases in the middle. Per the germline V gene, CDR1 is LNHNV and CDR2 is YYDKDF (reference sequence). DNA for the CDR3: TGTGCCACCAGCAACCCCGGGCCGATGCCTGAAGCTTTCTTT. This encodes CATSNPGPMPEAFF.

J is TRBJ2-5 and V is TRBV7-2; 11 positions agree with TRBD1. With 5 bases clipped from V and 5 bases from J, the junction kept 4 bases outside the gene matches. The germline V gene encodes CDR1 SGHTA and CDR2 FQGNSA. The CDR3 is 14 residues long. CDR3 sequence: CASSHGQGAETQYF. In DNA, the CDR3 is TGTGCCAGCAGCCACGGACAGGGGGCTGAGACCCAGTACTTC.

This clone was detected a few times. CDR3 bases: TGTGCCAGTATTAAAGGCACTGAAGCTTTCTTT. This translates into CASIKGTEAFF. The chain couples TRBV27 to TRBJ1-1; D gene unclear. From germline, CDR1 is MNHEY and CDR2 SMNVEV (reference sequence). V shed 9 bases and J shed 4 bases, with 9 bases lying between them. The CDR3 totals 11 residues.

The chain carries TRBV7-9 and TRBJ1-4, with no clear D. This CDR3 has 14 amino acids. Germline CDR1 SEHNR, CDR2 FQNEAQ (reference sequence). V shed 5 bases and J shed 5 bases, with 12 bases lying between them. CDR3 sequence: CASSPAGWNEKLFF. CDR3 DNA: TGTGCCAGCAGCCCAGCGGGGTGGAATGAAAAACTGTTTTTT.

V usage is TRBV7-9 and J usage is TRBJ2-7, with a possible D match to TRBD2 (6 bases). Germline V gene data show CDR1 as SEHNR and CDR2 as FQNEAQ (reference sequence). The CDR3 contains 16 residues. V lost 2 bases and J 0 bases, leaving 14 bases between the germline ends. The CDR3 loop is CASSLTGGVYSYEQYF. The CDR3 DNA reads TGTGCCAGCAGCTTAACTGGCGGGGTATACTCCTACGAGCAGTACTTC.

The J gene is TRBJ1-2, the V gene TRBV18; D is unresolved. Germline CDR1 KGHSH, CDR2 LQKENI. V was trimmed by 2 bases and J by 4 bases, leaving 14 bases between them. The CDR3 totals 15 residues. The CDR3 sequence is CASSPSNTYRYGYTF. The CDR3 bases are TGTGCCAGCTCACCAAGCAACACATACCGCTATGGCTACACCTTC.

CDR3 protein: CASSLDGGPAKNIQYF. For the CDR3, the DNA is TGTGCCAGCAGTCTAGACGGGGGGCCTGCCAAAAACATTCAGTACTTC. This chain uses TRBV7-2 with TRBJ2-4, with D perhaps TRBD2 (7 bases). Germline V CDR1 and CDR2: SGHTA, FQGNSA. The CDR3 has 16 amino acids. The V gene lost 6 bases and the J gene lost 1 base, with 16 bases spanning the gap.

The rearrangement uses TRBV9 and TRBJ2-7, with TRBD1 matching over 7 bases. This CDR3 is 16 amino acids long. Germline CDR1 and CDR2: SGDLS and YYNGEE. With 0 bases clipped from V and 5 bases from J, the junction kept 11 bases outside the gene matches. CDR3 amino acids: CASSVAARTGQHEQYF. The CDR3 DNA reads as TGTGCCAGCAGCGTAGCCGCCAGGACAGGTCAACACGAGCAGTACTTC.

The V call is TRBV7-2, the J call TRBJ2-2, with 9 bases that match TRBD2. In germline, CDR1 is SGHTA, CDR2 FQGNSA. This CDR3 has 14 amino acids. V was clipped by 5 bases and J by 6 bases; unmatched bases: 4. The DNA of the CDR3 is TGTGCCAGCAGCCCCTCTAGCGGGGCCGGGGAGCTGTTTTTT. Protein: CASSPSSGAGELFF.

This clone was counted a single time. The chain couples TRBV5-6 to TRBJ1-2, with D unresolved. The germline V gene encodes CDR1 SGHDT and CDR2 YYEEEE. This CDR3 spans 15 amino acids. Trimming removed 0 bases from V and 2 bases from J, with 11 bases in between. The CDR3 spells CASSLGVGRNYGYTF. The CDR3, as DNA: TGTGCCAGCAGCTTGGGAGTCGGCAGGAACTATGGCTACACCTTC. Using reference TRBV5-6 and TRBJ1-2 for the parts outside the CDR3, the full variable domain is DAGVTQSPTHLIKTRGQQVTLRCSPKSGHDTVSWYQQALGQGPQFIFQYYEEEERQRGNFPDRFSGHQFPNYSSELNVNALLLGDSALYLCASSLGVGRNYGYTFGSGTRLTVV.